A selection of T cell receptor beta chains follows, all from one sample in a study of beta chain features in type 1 diabetes. This table comes from immunoSEQ multiplex PCR, and its TCRdb copy is limited to in-frame clones, with some not included. Of 300,000 to 350,000 clones in the sample, 13% were seen once. Sequenced: naive CD4+ T cells from blood. The source of these receptors is a young woman with type 1 diabetes. Both conserved end residues are part of each CDR3. The order of the fields is V gene, D gene, J gene, clone size, CDR3 protein, CDR3 DNA. A D gene is named only where the DNA matches it firmly. The size entry is marked missing in some rows and otherwise reads once, few, many or a size class.

v_gene: TRBV28; d_gene: -; j_gene: TRBJ2-7; abundance: few; CDR3aa: CASSQSLAGVSSYEQYF; CDR3nt: TGTGCCAGCAGCCAGTCCCTCGCGGGCGTATCGTCCTACGAGCAGTACTTC
v_gene: TRBV11-2; d_gene: -; j_gene: TRBJ2-7; abundance: few; CDR3aa: CASSAGTDLYEQYF; CDR3nt: TGTGCCAGCAGCGCGGGGACAGACCTCTACGAGCAGTACTTC
v_gene: TRBV28; d_gene: -; j_gene: TRBJ1-5; abundance: -; CDR3aa: CASSQYSSQPQHF; CDR3nt: TGTGCCAGCAGTCAATATTCCAGTCAGCCCCAGCATTTT
v_gene: TRBV10-3; d_gene: TRBD2; j_gene: TRBJ2-3; abundance: -; CDR3aa: CAIMRGSSPDTQYF; CDR3nt: TGTGCCATCATGCGCGGGAGCAGCCCAGATACGCAGTATTTT
v_gene: TRBV7-2; d_gene: -; j_gene: TRBJ1-2; abundance: few; CDR3aa: CASSGGGSSYGYTF; CDR3nt: TGTGCCAGCAGCGGGGGAGGTTCTTCCTATGGCTACACCTTC
v_gene: TRBV5-1; d_gene: -; j_gene: TRBJ2-5; abundance: -; CDR3aa: CASSLVSGAQETQYF; CDR3nt: TGCGCCAGCAGCTTGGTCAGCGGAGCCCAAGAGACCCAGTACTTC
v_gene: TRBV6-5; d_gene: -; j_gene: TRBJ1-5; abundance: -; CDR3aa: CASSDSYSNQPQHF; CDR3nt: TGTGCCAGCAGTGACAGCTATAGCAATCAGCCCCAGCATTTT
v_gene: TRBV19; d_gene: -; j_gene: TRBJ2-3; abundance: few; CDR3aa: CASSIRDTQYF; CDR3nt: TGTGCCAGTAGTATCCGAGATACGCAGTATTTT
v_gene: TRBV21-1; d_gene: -; j_gene: TRBJ2-7; abundance: many; CDR3aa: CASSRDRQGYYEQYF; CDR3nt: TGTGCCAGCAGCCGTGATCGGCAGGGATACTACGAGCAGTACTTC
v_gene: TRBV14; d_gene: -; j_gene: TRBJ1-5; abundance: few; CDR3aa: CASTRGGRRLPNQPQHF; CDR3nt: TGTGCCAGTACTCGTGGGGGCCGCAGACTTCCCAATCAGCCCCAGCATTTT
v_gene: TRBV2; d_gene: TRBD2; j_gene: TRBJ2-3; abundance: few; CDR3aa: CASRLLAGGGGDTQYF; CDR3nt: TGTGCCAGCAGATTATTAGCGGGAGGTGGGGGAGATACGCAGTATTTT
v_gene: TRBV2; d_gene: -; j_gene: TRBJ2-7; abundance: few; CDR3aa: CASGEVTPYEQYF; CDR3nt: TGTGCCAGCGGGGAGGTCACACCCTACGAGCAGTACTTC
v_gene: TRBV4-2; d_gene: TRBD1; j_gene: TRBJ1-2; abundance: few; CDR3aa: CASSLTGQGAYGYTF; CDR3nt: TGTGCCAGCAGCCTCACCGGACAGGGAGCCTATGGCTACACCTTC
v_gene: TRBV28; d_gene: -; j_gene: TRBJ1-4; abundance: few; CDR3aa: CASSFDSANEKLFF; CDR3nt: TGTGCCAGCAGTTTTGACAGTGCCAATGAAAAACTGTTTTTT
v_gene: TRBV7-3; d_gene: TRBD1; j_gene: TRBJ1-1; abundance: few; CDR3aa: CASSSTGGNTEAFF; CDR3nt: TGTGCCAGCAGCTCGACAGGGGGTAACACTGAAGCTTTCTTT
v_gene: TRBV7-2; d_gene: -; j_gene: TRBJ1-4; abundance: few; CDR3aa: CASSLGVRLFF; CDR3nt: TGTGCCAGCAGCTTAGGCGTGAGACTGTTTTTT
v_gene: TRBV30; d_gene: TRBD2; j_gene: TRBJ2-1; abundance: -; CDR3aa: CAWSHPLADNEQFF; CDR3nt: TGTGCCTGGAGTCACCCACTAGCGGACAATGAGCAGTTCTTC
v_gene: TRBV7-8; d_gene: -; j_gene: TRBJ1-1; abundance: few; CDR3aa: CASLRGGTQNTEAFF; CDR3nt: TGTGCCAGCTTAAGAGGCGGAACCCAGAACACTGAAGCTTTCTTT
v_gene: TRBV5-1; d_gene: TRBD1; j_gene: TRBJ1-5; abundance: -; CDR3aa: CASSDRQGQPQHF; CDR3nt: TGCGCCAGCAGCGATCGACAGGGACAGCCCCAGCATTTT
v_gene: TRBV29-1; d_gene: TRBD2; j_gene: TRBJ2-1; abundance: few; CDR3aa: CSVEVQREGPYNEQFF; CDR3nt: TGCAGCGTTGAAGTTCAGCGGGAGGGGCCCTACAATGAGCAGTTCTTC
v_gene: TRBV6-5; d_gene: -; j_gene: TRBJ2-1; abundance: few; CDR3aa: CASLESAGNEQFF; CDR3nt: TGTGCCAGCTTGGAAAGCGCGGGGAATGAGCAGTTCTTC
v_gene: TRBV29-1; d_gene: TRBD1; j_gene: TRBJ1-2; abundance: few; CDR3aa: CSTFDRAKDSGGYTF; CDR3nt: TGCAGTACCTTCGACAGGGCGAAAGACTCGGGGGGCTACACCTTC
v_gene: TRBV6-5; d_gene: -; j_gene: TRBJ2-1; abundance: few; CDR3aa: CASSLHMNKADEQFF; CDR3nt: TGTGCCAGCAGTCTCCATATGAATAAGGCGGATGAGCAGTTCTTC
v_gene: TRBV11-2; d_gene: -; j_gene: TRBJ1-1; abundance: few; CDR3aa: CASSFNSNTEAFF; CDR3nt: TGTGCCAGCAGCTTCAACAGTAACACTGAAGCTTTCTTT
v_gene: TRBV30; d_gene: -; j_gene: TRBJ2-7; abundance: -; CDR3aa: CAWSVGGYEQYF; CDR3nt: TGTGCCTGGAGTGTCGGGGGTTACGAGCAGTACTTC
v_gene: TRBV5-4; d_gene: TRBD2; j_gene: TRBJ2-1; abundance: -; CDR3aa: CASSFSGTSGIQQFF; CDR3nt: TGTGCCAGCAGCTTCTCTGGGACTAGCGGAATCCAGCAGTTCTTC
v_gene: TRBV4-3; d_gene: -; j_gene: TRBJ2-1; abundance: -; CDR3aa: CASSLVGGLDNEQFF; CDR3nt: TGCGCCAGCAGCCTAGTAGGAGGGCTTGACAATGAGCAGTTCTTC
v_gene: TRBV5-1; d_gene: -; j_gene: TRBJ2-3; abundance: few; CDR3aa: CASRPVAGATDTQYF; CDR3nt: TGCGCCAGCAGGCCTGTTGCGGGGGCCACAGATACGCAGTATTTT
v_gene: TRBV21-1; d_gene: -; j_gene: TRBJ2-1; abundance: -; CDR3aa: CASSKLRQGADEQFF; CDR3nt: TGTGCCAGCAGCAAACTCAGGCAGGGGGCCGATGAGCAGTTCTTC
v_gene: TRBV9; d_gene: TRBD1; j_gene: TRBJ1-2; abundance: few; CDR3aa: CASSVGQGTYGYTF; CDR3nt: TGTGCCAGCAGCGTAGGACAGGGAACCTATGGCTACACCTTC
v_gene: TRBV18; d_gene: -; j_gene: TRBJ2-3; abundance: -; CDR3aa: CASSPAGVGTDTQYF; CDR3nt: TGTGCCAGCTCACCTGCCGGGGTTGGCACAGATACGCAGTATTTT
v_gene: TRBV28; d_gene: TRBD2; j_gene: TRBJ2-5; abundance: few; CDR3aa: CASSLLAGVETQYF; CDR3nt: TGTGCCAGCAGCCTACTAGCGGGAGTAGAGACCCAGTACTTC
v_gene: TRBV5-4; d_gene: -; j_gene: TRBJ1-2; abundance: -; CDR3aa: CASSQEPGPYGYTF; CDR3nt: TGCGCCAGCAGCCAAGAACCAGGGCCTTATGGCTACACCTTC
v_gene: TRBV29-1; d_gene: -; j_gene: TRBJ2-5; abundance: -; CDR3aa: CSGGVRLVGTQYF; CDR3nt: TGCAGCGGGGGAGTGCGCCTGGTAGGGACCCAGTACTTC
v_gene: TRBV7-6; d_gene: -; j_gene: TRBJ2-1; abundance: -; CDR3aa: CASSPLALDYNEQFF; CDR3nt: TGTGCCAGCAGCCCTTTAGCCCTCGACTACAATGAGCAGTTCTTC
v_gene: TRBV7-3; d_gene: TRBD2; j_gene: TRBJ2-3; abundance: -; CDR3aa: CASSRGLVTDTQYF; CDR3nt: TGTGCCAGCAGCCGGGGACTAGTAACAGATACGCAGTATTTT
v_gene: TRBV6-1; d_gene: -; j_gene: TRBJ2-2; abundance: -; CDR3aa: CASRQDATNTGELFF; CDR3nt: TGTGCCAGCCGACAGGATGCTACGAACACCGGGGAGCTGTTTTTT
v_gene: TRBV28; d_gene: TRBD1; j_gene: TRBJ2-7; abundance: -; CDR3aa: CASSPTGTGREQYF; CDR3nt: TGTGCCAGCAGCCCGACCGGGACAGGGAGGGAGCAGTACTTC
v_gene: TRBV5-1; d_gene: TRBD2; j_gene: TRBJ2-5; abundance: -; CDR3aa: CASSTALAGLETQYF; CDR3nt: TGCGCCAGCAGCACGGCCCTAGCGGGACTCGAGACCCAGTACTTC
v_gene: TRBV7-2; d_gene: -; j_gene: TRBJ1-1; abundance: -; CDR3aa: CASSLEGSRVTEAFF; CDR3nt: TGTGCCAGCAGCTTAGAGGGATCCAGGGTTACTGAAGCTTTCTTT
v_gene: TRBV7-2; d_gene: TRBD2; j_gene: TRBJ2-1; abundance: few; CDR3aa: CASSFPGLAPHEQFF; CDR3nt: TGTGCCAGCAGCTTCCCGGGACTAGCCCCCCATGAGCAGTTCTTC
v_gene: TRBV27; d_gene: TRBD1; j_gene: TRBJ1-1; abundance: few; CDR3aa: CATSDRVAEAFF; CDR3nt: TGTGCCACCTCGGACAGGGTCGCTGAAGCTTTCTTT
v_gene: TRBV4-1; d_gene: -; j_gene: TRBJ1-1; abundance: few; CDR3aa: CASSQSRGTPYTEAFF; CDR3nt: TGCGCCAGCAGCCAATCCAGAGGGACACCCTACACTGAAGCTTTCTTT
v_gene: TRBV28; d_gene: TRBD1; j_gene: TRBJ2-7; abundance: few; CDR3aa: CASSQDREWDEQYF; CDR3nt: TGTGCCAGCAGCCAAGACAGGGAGTGGGACGAGCAGTACTTC
v_gene: TRBV29-1; d_gene: TRBD2; j_gene: TRBJ2-2; abundance: -; CDR3aa: CSASGGGGDTGELFF; CDR3nt: TGCAGCGCCTCGGGGGGGGGAGGGGACACCGGGGAGCTGTTTTTT